These 7 T cell receptor beta chains came from one sample sequenced in a study of cytomegalovirus exposure and HLA in healthy donors. This table comes from immunoSEQ multiplex PCR, and its TCRdb copy is limited to in-frame clones, with some not included. The sample shows some 250,000 clones, around 87% of them seen only once. What was sequenced was PBMCs. The source is a woman in her late teens or twenties in good health and CMV-seronegative.

The chain has TRBV6-5 and TRBJ1-2; D is uncertain. The CDR3 is 14 amino acids. The ends were cut back, 0 bases at V and 7 bases at J, with 12 bases in the middle. Germline CDR1 and CDR2: MNHEY and SVGAGI. The CDR3 spells CASSYSTNSLGYTF. For the CDR3, the DNA is TGTGCCAGCAGTTACTCAACTAATAGTCTTGGCTACACCTTC.

This clone is a singleton in its sample. The CDR3 sequence is CATSSSRKDYGYTF. CDR3 DNA: TGTGCCACCAGCAGTAGCCGGAAGGACTATGGCTACACCTTC. The chain is built from TRBV15 and TRBJ1-2; D is unresolved. Trimming cost V 3 bases and J 3 bases, with 11 bases left between them. This CDR3 comprises 14 residues. Germline CDR1 and CDR2: LNHNV and YYDKDF (reference sequence). Full variable domain (rest looked up from reference TRBV15 and TRBJ1-2): DAMVIQNPRYQVTQFGKPVTLSCSQTLNHNVMYWYQQKSSQAPKLLFHYYDKDFNNEADTPDNFQSRRPNTSFCFLDIRSPGLGDTAMYLCATSSSRKDYGYTFGSGTRLTVV.

This rearrangement joins TRBV28 to TRBJ1-1; TRBD1 is a possible D gene (5 bases). CDR3 size: 16 residues. Germline assignment: CDR1 MDHEN and CDR2 SYDVKM. V dropped 4 bases and J dropped 5 bases, with 20 bases sitting between them. The CDR3 protein is CASSYPGDGEGTEAFF. The CDR3 nucleotides read TGTGCCAGCAGTTATCCGGGGGACGGAGAGGGGACTGAAGCTTTCTTT.

V and J are TRBV5-6 and TRBJ1-1; weak D call: TRBD1 (5 bases). Germline assignment: CDR1 SGHDT and CDR2 YYEEEE. Trimming cost V 2 bases and J 0 bases, with 23 bases left between them. The CDR3 contains 19 residues. CDR3 in DNA: TGTGCCAGCAGCTTTAGTCGACCCTGGGGCGGATCCATGAACACTGAAGCTTTCTTT. Translation gives CASSFSRPWGGSMNTEAFF.

The chain recombines TRBV27 with TRBJ2-7; 9 bases are shared with TRBD2. The CDR3 loop spans 14 amino acids. Germline assignment: CDR1 MNHEY and CDR2 SMNVEV (reference sequence). V lost 3 bases and J lost 3; bases outside the gene matches: 3. Written as DNA, the CDR3 is TGTGCCAGCAGTTTTAGCGGGGGTTTCTACGAGCAGTACTTC. This gives the protein CASSFSGGFYEQYF.

This chain's CDR3 is CASSFPDRDGGNTEAFF. Written as DNA, the CDR3 is TGTGCCAGCAGTTTCCCAGACAGGGATGGGGGGAACACTGAAGCTTTCTTT. This chain links TRBV27 with TRBJ1-1; 7 nucleotides agree with TRBD1. The CDR3 totals 17 residues. J gave up 1 base and V 3 bases, and 11 bases lay outside the gene matches. The germline V gene has CDR1 MNHEY and CDR2 SMNVEV (reference sequence).

This chain joins TRBV21-1 and TRBJ1-6; TRBD1 is the table's D call, not checked against the DNA. TRBV21-1 is recorded as a pseudogene. This CDR3 contains 18 residues. CDR3 loop: CASGYSTTTGTANSPLHF. The CDR3 nucleotides are TGTGCCAGCGGTTATAGCACCACCACCGGGACAGCTAATTCACCCCTCCACTTT.